This T cell receptor beta chain was found in a study of shared T cell receptors in the human thymus. Profiled with immunoSEQ multiplex PCR; TCRdb holds only in-frame clones, not every one. The sample has 550,000 to 800,000 clones; around 85% are singletons. Deletions cut 6 bases from V and 0 bases from J, with 15 bases between. This CDR3 region has 15 residues. The V gene's germline CDR1 is MNHNS and CDR2 SASEGT. The sample also formed part of further work on human thymus T cells. That paper states: Those donating were healthy Finnish infants in corrective surgery for congenital heart defects. Resections obtained during corrective heart surgery supplied the thymus tissue. An apparent bias in V and J gene usage was seen in thymic and blood repertoires.

The source is a girl under two years old with a congenital heart defect. This chain links TRBV6-1 with TRBJ2-7; D gene uncertain. Sequenced sample: thymocytes. The CDR3 sequence: CASRVETGFSYEQYF. The CDR3 DNA sequence: TGTGCCAGCAGGGTGGAGACTGGGTTCTCCTACGAGCAGTACTTC.